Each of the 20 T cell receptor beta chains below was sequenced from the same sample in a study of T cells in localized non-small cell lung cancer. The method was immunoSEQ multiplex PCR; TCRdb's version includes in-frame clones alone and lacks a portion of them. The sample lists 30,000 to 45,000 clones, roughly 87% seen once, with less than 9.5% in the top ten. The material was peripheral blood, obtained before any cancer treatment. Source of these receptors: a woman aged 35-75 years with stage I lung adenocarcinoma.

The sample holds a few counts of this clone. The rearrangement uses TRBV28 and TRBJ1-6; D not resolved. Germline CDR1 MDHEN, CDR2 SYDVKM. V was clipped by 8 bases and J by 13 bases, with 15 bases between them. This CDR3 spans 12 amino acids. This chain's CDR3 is CASSTFRTPLHF. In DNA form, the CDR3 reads TGTGCCAGCTCAACCTTTCGGACCCCCCTCCACTTT.

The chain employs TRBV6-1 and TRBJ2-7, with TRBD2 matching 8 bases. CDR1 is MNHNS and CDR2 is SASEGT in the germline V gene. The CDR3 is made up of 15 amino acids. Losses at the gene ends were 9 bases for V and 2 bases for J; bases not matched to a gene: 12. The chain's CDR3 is CASRPETSATYEQYF. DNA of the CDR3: TGTGCCAGTAGACCGGAGACTAGCGCTACCTACGAGCAGTACTTC.

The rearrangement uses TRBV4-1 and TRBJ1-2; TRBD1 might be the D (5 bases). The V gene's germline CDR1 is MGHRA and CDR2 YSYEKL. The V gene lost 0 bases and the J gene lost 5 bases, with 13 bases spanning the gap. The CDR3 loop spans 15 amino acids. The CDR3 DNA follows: TGCGCCAGCAGCCAAGATAGGGGTACGAGTTATGGCTACACCTTC. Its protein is CASSQDRGTSYGYTF.

The CDR3 loop is CASSETGESGYTF. The CDR3, as DNA: TGCGCCAGCAGTGAAACGGGGGAGAGTGGCTACACCTTC. The chain employs TRBV10-2 and TRBJ1-2, with D perhaps TRBD1 (5 bases). Trimming stripped 3 bases from V and 7 bases from J, with 12 bases between. CDR3 length: 13 residues. Per the germline V gene, CDR1 is WSHSY and CDR2 is SAAADI.

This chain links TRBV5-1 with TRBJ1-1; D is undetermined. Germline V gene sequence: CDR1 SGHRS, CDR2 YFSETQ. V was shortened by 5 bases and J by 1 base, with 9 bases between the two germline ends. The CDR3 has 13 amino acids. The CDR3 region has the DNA TGCGCCAGCAGGATCCAGTCGAACACTGAAGCTTTCTTT. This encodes CASRIQSNTEAFF.

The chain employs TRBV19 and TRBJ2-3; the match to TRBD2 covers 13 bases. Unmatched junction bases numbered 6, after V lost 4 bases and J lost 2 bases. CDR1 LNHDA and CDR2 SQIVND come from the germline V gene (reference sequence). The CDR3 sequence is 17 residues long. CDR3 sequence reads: CASSTGLAGPYTDTQYF. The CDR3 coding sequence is TGTGCCAGTAGTACGGGACTAGCGGGGCCTTACACAGATACGCAGTATTTT.

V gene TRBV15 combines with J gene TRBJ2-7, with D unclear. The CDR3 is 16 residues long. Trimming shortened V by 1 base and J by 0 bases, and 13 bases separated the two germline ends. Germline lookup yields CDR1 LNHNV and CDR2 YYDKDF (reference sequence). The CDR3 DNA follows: TGTGCCACCAGCAGAGTTATAGGGTTTAGCTCCTACGAGCAGTACTTC. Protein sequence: CATSRVIGFSSYEQYF.

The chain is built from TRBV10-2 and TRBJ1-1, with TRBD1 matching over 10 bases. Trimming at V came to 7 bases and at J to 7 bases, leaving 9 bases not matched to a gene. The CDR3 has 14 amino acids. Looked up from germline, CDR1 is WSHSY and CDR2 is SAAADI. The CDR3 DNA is TGCGCCAGCACCCGCCGGACAGGGGGACTTGAAGCTTTCTTT. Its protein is CASTRRTGGLEAFF.

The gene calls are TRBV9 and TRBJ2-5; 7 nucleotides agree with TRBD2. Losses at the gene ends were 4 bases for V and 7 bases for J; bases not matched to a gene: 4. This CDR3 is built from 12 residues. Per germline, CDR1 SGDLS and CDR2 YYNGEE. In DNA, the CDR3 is TGTGCCAGCAGCCGTCCGGGGGGGACCCAGTACTTC. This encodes CASSRPGGTQYF.

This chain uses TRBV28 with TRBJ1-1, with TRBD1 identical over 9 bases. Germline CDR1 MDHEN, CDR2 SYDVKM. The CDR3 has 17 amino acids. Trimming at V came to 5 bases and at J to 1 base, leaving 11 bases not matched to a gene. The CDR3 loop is CASSAGTGFLRNTEAFF. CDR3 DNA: TGTGCCAGCAGTGCCGGGACAGGGTTCCTCAGGAACACTGAAGCTTTCTTT.

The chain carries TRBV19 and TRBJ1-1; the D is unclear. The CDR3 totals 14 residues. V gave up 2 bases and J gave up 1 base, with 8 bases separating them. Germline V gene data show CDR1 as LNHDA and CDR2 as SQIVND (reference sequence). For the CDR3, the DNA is TGTGCCAGTAGTATACTTAAAAGGAACACTGAAGCTTTCTTT. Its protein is CASSILKRNTEAFF.

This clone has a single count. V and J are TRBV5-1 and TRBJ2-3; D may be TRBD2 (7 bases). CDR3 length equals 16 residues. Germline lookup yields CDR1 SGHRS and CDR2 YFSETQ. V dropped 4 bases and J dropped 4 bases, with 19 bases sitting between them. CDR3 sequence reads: CASSPHRGGLADTQYF. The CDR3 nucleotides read TGCGCCAGCAGCCCGCATAGGGGGGGCCTGGCAGATACGCAGTATTTT.

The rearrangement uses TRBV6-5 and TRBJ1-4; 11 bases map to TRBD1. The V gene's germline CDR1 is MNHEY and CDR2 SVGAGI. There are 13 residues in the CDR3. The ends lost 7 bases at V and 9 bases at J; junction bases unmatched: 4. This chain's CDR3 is CASKGTGGQKLFF. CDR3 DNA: TGTGCCAGCAAAGGGACAGGGGGGCAAAAACTGTTTTTT.

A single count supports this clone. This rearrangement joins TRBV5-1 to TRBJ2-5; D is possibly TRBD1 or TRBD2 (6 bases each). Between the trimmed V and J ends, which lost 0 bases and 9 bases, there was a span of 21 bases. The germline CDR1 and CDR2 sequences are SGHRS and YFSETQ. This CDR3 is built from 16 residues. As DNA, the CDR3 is TGCGCCAGCAGCTTGGAGGTCTCGGGGGCCGGCGGGGCCCAGTACTTC. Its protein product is CASSLEVSGAGGAQYF.

The CDR3 DNA sequence: TGTGCCAGCAGCTTACAAATGACGGTCAGCTCTGGAAACACCATATATTTT. Encoded protein: CASSLQMTVSSGNTIYF. This chain uses TRBV5-4 with TRBJ1-3; D call uncertain. V lost 2 bases, J lost 0 bases, and 15 bases lay in between. This CDR3 has 17 amino acids. Germline-derived CDR1 and CDR2 are SGHNT and YYREEE (reference sequence).

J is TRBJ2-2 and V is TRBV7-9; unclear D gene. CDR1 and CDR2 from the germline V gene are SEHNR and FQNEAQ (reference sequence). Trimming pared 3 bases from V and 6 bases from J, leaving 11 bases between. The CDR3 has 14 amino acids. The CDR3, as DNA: TGTGCCAGCAGCTTTTTTACGGCGTCCGGGGAGCTGTTTTTT. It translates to CASSFFTASGELFF. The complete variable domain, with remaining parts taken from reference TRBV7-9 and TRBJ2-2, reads DTGVSQNPRHKITKRGQNVTFRCDPISEHNRLYWYRQTLGQGPEFLTYFQNEAQLEKSRLLSDRFSAERPKGSFSTLEIQRTEQGDSAMYLCASSFFTASGELFFGEGSRLTVL.

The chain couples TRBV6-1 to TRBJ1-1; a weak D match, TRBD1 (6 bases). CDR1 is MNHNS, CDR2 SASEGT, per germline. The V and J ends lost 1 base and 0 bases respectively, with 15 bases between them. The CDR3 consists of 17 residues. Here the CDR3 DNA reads TGTGCCAGCAGTGAAGACGGGGGCGCGGGGCTGAACACTGAAGCTTTCTTT. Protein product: CASSEDGGAGLNTEAFF.

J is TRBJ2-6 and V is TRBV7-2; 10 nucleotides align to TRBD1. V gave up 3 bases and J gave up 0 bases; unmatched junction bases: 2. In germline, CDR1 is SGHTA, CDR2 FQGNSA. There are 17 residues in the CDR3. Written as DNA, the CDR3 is TGTGCCAGCAGCTTGACAGGGGGCCCCTCTGGGGCCAACGTCCTGACTTTC. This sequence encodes CASSLTGGPSGANVLTF.

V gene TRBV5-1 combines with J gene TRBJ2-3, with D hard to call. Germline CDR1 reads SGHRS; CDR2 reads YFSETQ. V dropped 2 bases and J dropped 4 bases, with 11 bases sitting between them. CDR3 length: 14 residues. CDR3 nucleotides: TGCGCCAGCAGCTTTTCTCGTGGGCCAGATACGCAGTATTTT. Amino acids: CASSFSRGPDTQYF. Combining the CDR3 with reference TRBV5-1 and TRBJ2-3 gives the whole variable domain KAGVTQTPRYLIKTRGQQVTLSCSPISGHRSVSWYQQTPGQGLQFLFEYFSETQRNKGNFPGRFSGRQFSNSRSEMNVSTLELGDSALYLCASSFSRGPDTQYFGPGTRLTVL.

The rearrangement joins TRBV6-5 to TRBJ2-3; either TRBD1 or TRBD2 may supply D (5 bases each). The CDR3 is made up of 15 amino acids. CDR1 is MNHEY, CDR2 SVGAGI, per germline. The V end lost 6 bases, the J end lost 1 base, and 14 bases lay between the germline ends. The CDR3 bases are TGTGCCAGCAGGCGACGCATGGGGGGCACAGATACGCAGTATTTT. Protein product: CASRRRMGGTDTQYF.